Listed below are T cell receptor beta chains from one sample, sequenced in a study of regulatory T cells in long-lasting Graves disease. TCRdb reprocessed the multiplex PCR reads via MiXCR and lists one record per CDR3 protein. The sample consists of around 460,000 distinct CDR3 sequences, 11% to 15% of them appearing once. Another study also made use of these data, one on T cells in Graves' hyperthyroidism and ophthalmopathy.

Sequences were derived from peripheral blood mononuclear cells (PBMCs), sampled at new diagnosis, from a patient treated with antithyroid drugs. Receptor source: a woman between 45 and 60 years old with Graves disease. Both conserved end residues are part of each CDR3. The D gene is left open where the match is weak. Part of the rows lack a size; the others show once, few, many or a class for expanded clones.

j_call v_call d_call clone_size cdr3_nt cdr3_aa
TRBJ2-1 TRBV18 TRBD2 many TGTGCCAGCTCACCAAGGGCTAGCGGCCCCAACATGAATGAGCAGTTCTTC CASSPRASGPNMNEQFF
TRBJ1-1 TRBV28 - - TGTGCCAGCAGTTTAACAGGAGATTACACTGAAGCTTTCTTT CASSLTGDYTEAFF
TRBJ2-7 TRBV9 TRBD1 - TGTGCCAGCAGCGTCGGACAGGGGGCACCGTACGAGCAGTACTTC CASSVGQGAPYEQYF
TRBJ1-5 TRBV28 - many TGTGCCAGCAGTTTAACGGGTAGTCTTAGTCAGCCCCAGCATTTT CASSLTGSLSQPQHF
TRBJ2-1 TRBV7-3 TRBD2 - TGTGCCAGCAGCTTACAGGTGGCTAGCGGGGGGCGGAGGCTAGCTTACAATGAGCAGTTCTTC CASSLQVASGGRRLAYNEQFF
TRBJ2-1 TRBV20-1 TRBD2 few TGCAGTGCCCCCCTGGGGCTAGCGGGAGTGGGAGAGCAGTTCTTC CSAPLGLAGVGEQFF
TRBJ2-1 TRBV2 - many TGTGCCAGCAGTGATAGTGCAGGGGTAGATGAGCAGTTCTTC CASSDSAGVDEQFF
TRBJ2-3 TRBV6-1 TRBD2 many TGTGCCAGCAAGGGTAGCGGGAGGCCACCGTCTAGCACAGATACGCAGTATTTT CASKGSGRPPSSTDTQYF
TRBJ1-2 TRBV12-3/TRBV12-4 - few TGTGCCAGCAGTTTAGGGGGGGGAAACTATGGCTACACCTTC CASSLGGGNYGYTF
TRBJ2-7 TRBV10-3 - - TGTGCCATCAGTGAGTCCCGGGATTTGGTGTACAAGCAGTACTTC CAISESRDLVYKQYF
TRBJ2-3 TRBV28 TRBD2 many TGTGCCACCTCGGGGGGGGGCGCAGATACGCAGTATTTT CATSGGGADTQYF
TRBJ1-1 TRBV3-1 TRBD1 few TGTGCCAGCAGCGCACAGGACAGGCGCACTGAAGCTTTCTTT CASSAQDRRTEAFF
TRBJ2-7 TRBV30 - many TGTGCCTGGAGTAAAGGGGATGGGTCCTACGAGCAGTACTTC CAWSKGDGSYEQYF
TRBJ2-6 TRBV12-3/TRBV12-4 TRBD1 - TGTGCCAGCAGACCAAGAGCCGGGACAGGGGGAGGAAGCTCTGGGGCCAACGTCCTGACTTTC CASRPRAGTGGGSSGANVLTF
TRBJ2-3 TRBV11-3 - - TGTGCCAGCAGCCAGACCCGGGCGACGGCGCAGTATTTT CASSQTRATAQYF
TRBJ2-1 TRBV12-3/TRBV12-4 - many TGTGCCAGCAGCTTTGGGAGTGAGCAGTTCTTC CASSFGSEQFF
TRBJ1-1 TRBV7-8 - many TGTGCCAGCTTAGACAGGACTCACACTGAAGCTTTCTTT CASLDRTHTEAFF
TRBJ2-3 TRBV24-1 TRBD1 - TGTGCCACCAGTGATTTTTCCCGGACAGGGAGGCCAGATACGCAGTATTTT CATSDFSRTGRPDTQYF
TRBJ2-7 TRBV6-5 TRBD2 many TGTGCCAGCAGTTGGCAAGGTCGCGGGAGCTTCGACGAGCAGTACTTC CASSWQGRGSFDEQYF
TRBJ2-2 TRBV10-3 TRBD2 - TGTGCCATCAGTGTTACTGCGGGAGACACCGGGGAGCTGTTTTTT CAISVTAGDTGELFF
TRBJ2-7 TRBV28 TRBD1 few TGTGCCAGCAGGTTACCATCGGGACAGGACTCCTACGAGCAGTACTTC CASRLPSGQDSYEQYF
TRBJ2-1 TRBV5-1 - many TGCGCCAGCAGCTTGGATGGCCGTCTGACAGATGAGCAGTTCTTC CASSLDGRLTDEQFF
TRBJ2-5 TRBV20-1 - few TGCAGTGCTAGAGATGGTGAAGAGCCCTGGGAGACCCAGTACTTC CSARDGEEPWETQYF
TRBJ2-3 TRBV18 - many TGTGCCAGCTCACCGGGGCAATCAGATACGCAGTATTTT CASSPGQSDTQYF
TRBJ2-5 TRBV9 TRBD2 few TGTGCCAGCGGCAGCGTAGCGGGAGAGATAGAGACCCAGTACTTC CASGSVAGEIETQYF
TRBJ1-4 TRBV28 - many TGTGCCAGCAGTCGAAGAGGATACATAGGTGAAAAACTGTTTTTT CASSRRGYIGEKLFF
TRBJ2-7 TRBV9 - - TGTGCCAGCAGCGTAGCTAGCAACGCGGATTACGAGCAGTACTTC CASSVASNADYEQYF
TRBJ2-1 TRBV7-2 TRBD2 few TGTGCCAGCAGCGACGAAGCGGGAGTGCAGTTCTTC CASSDEAGVQFF
TRBJ1-6 TRBV24-1 TRBD1 few TGTGCCACCAGTGCGCAGGGGGTGGGTTCACCCCTCCACTTT CATSAQGVGSPLHF
TRBJ1-2 TRBV27 - - TGTGCCAGCAGGGGGGAGGGGCGCGTCTATGGCTACACCTTC CASRGEGRVYGYTF
TRBJ2-7 TRBV28 TRBD2 many TGTGCCAGCAGTTCGGGACTAGCGGGAGTAAAAATCTACGAGCAGTACTTC CASSSGLAGVKIYEQYF
TRBJ1-1 TRBV9 - few TGTGCCAGCAGCTCCTTAGGTGGGGGCGTCGGCACTGAAGCTTTCTTT CASSSLGGGVGTEAFF
TRBJ2-3 TRBV5-1 TRBD2 many TGCGCCAGCAGCTTGGACCAGACTAGCGGGAGTACAGATACGCAGTATTTT CASSLDQTSGSTDTQYF
TRBJ2-7 TRBV10-2 - - TGCGCCAGCAGTGAGCACCAGGTCGCCTACGAGCAGTACTTC CASSEHQVAYEQYF
TRBJ2-1 TRBV12-3/TRBV12-4 - many TGTGCCAGCAGTTTTGGGCCGGAGGGCTCAAGCAATGAGCAGTTCTTC CASSFGPEGSSNEQFF
TRBJ2-3 TRBV28 TRBD2 few TGTGCCAGCAGTTTAGAAGTTAGCGGGAGGTTGGGCACAGATACGCAGTATTTT CASSLEVSGRLGTDTQYF
TRBJ1-4 TRBV10-1 - - TGCGCCACCACGGGGTGGATAACTAATGAAAAACTGTTTTTT CATTGWITNEKLFF
TRBJ2-3 TRBV7-9 TRBD2 many TGTGCCAGCAGCTCCACCTATCCGGGACTAGCGGGAGGGCCTTCCCGGAGGGATACGCAGTATTTT CASSSTYPGLAGGPSRRDTQYF
TRBJ2-1 TRBV2 TRBD2 many TGTGCCAGCAGTGAAAGACTAGCGGGGGGAAAGGATGAGCAGTTCTTC CASSERLAGGKDEQFF
TRBJ2-5 TRBV3-1 TRBD1 few TGTGCCAGCAGAGCAGGGGGCCAAGAGACCCAGTACTTC CASRAGGQETQYF
TRBJ2-1 TRBV15 - - TGTGCCACCCATACCCAGCCGGGGTCCTACAATGAGCAGTTCTTC CATHTQPGSYNEQFF
TRBJ2-2 TRBV28 - many TGTGCCAGCGGAATACGGTTTGTGGGACCTAACACCGGGGAGCTGTTTTTT CASGIRFVGPNTGELFF
TRBJ2-1 TRBV30 TRBD2 - TGTGCCAGGGGACTAGCGGGAGGGTTGGGCGACAATGAGCAGTTCTTC CARGLAGGLGDNEQFF
TRBJ1-1 TRBV5-1 TRBD1 many TGCGCCAGCAGCGAAGGGACAGACGAGAACACTGAAGCTTTCTTT CASSEGTDENTEAFF
TRBJ1-2 TRBV25-1 - few TGTGCCAGCACCCGACCGGGGACTAACTATGGCTACACCTTC CASTRPGTNYGYTF
TRBJ2-1 TRBV9 TRBD2 - TGTGCCAGCAGCACCAACCGACTAGCGGGAGTGGGGAATGAGCAGTTCTTC CASSTNRLAGVGNEQFF
TRBJ1-2 TRBV5-6 - - TGTGCCAGCAGAAGACAGAGCTATGGCTACACCTTC CASRRQSYGYTF
TRBJ1-5 TRBV2 - many TGTGCCAGCAGTGTAGGTGGGGACGGCTATCAGCCCCAGCATTTT CASSVGGDGYQPQHF
TRBJ2-7 TRBV6-1 - - TGTGCCAGCAGTCCTGGGACAAGTAACTACAAGCAGTACTTC CASSPGTSNYKQYF
TRBJ2-2 TRBV4-1 - few TGCGCCAGCAGCCAAGATCATCCGGGAGCTGGCACCGGGGAGCTGTTTTTT CASSQDHPGAGTGELFF
TRBJ2-3 TRBV19 TRBD2 few TGTGCCAGTAGGGCGACTAGCGGTTTCACAGATACGCAGTATTTT CASRATSGFTDTQYF
TRBJ1-6 TRBV9 - many TGTGCCAGCAGCGTACTGGTTTCACCCCTCCACTTT CASSVLVSPLHF
TRBJ1-4 TRBV3-1 - - TGTGCCAGCAGCCACAGAGACGAAAAACTGTTTTTT CASSHRDEKLFF